What follows is one T cell receptor beta chain and its context. The antigen remains unidentified. Clones were read by immunoSEQ multiplex PCR, and TCRdb kept only the in-frame ones, dropping some. This sample has some 150,000 clones, with around 94% found just once. This specimen comes from a study of T cell responses to AZD1222 COVID-19 vaccine. Whole-study results and caveats: Only after the peak T cell response were repertoires sampled. Following two doses of AZD1222, Spike-specific TCR breadth and depth rose.

CDR3 length equals 20 residues. V lost 0 bases, J lost 8 bases, and 19 bases stayed unmatched. Germline V gives CDR1 LGHDT, CDR2 YNNKEL (reference sequence). The V and J genes are TRBV3-1 (or the pseudogene TRBV3-2) and TRBJ2-1; 10 nucleotides agree with TRBD2. This clonotype was obtained from an adult in good health. The sequencing here drew on peripheral blood, taken on day 0 of AZD1222 vaccination. As DNA, the CDR3 is TGTGCCAGCAGCCAAGATCTGGTAGCGGGAGGCGCCTTGGGGAGGTATGAGCAGTTCTTC. This codes for CASSQDLVAGGALGRYEQFF.